These 22 T cell receptor beta chains came from one sample sequenced in a study of cytomegalovirus exposure and HLA in healthy donors. The PCR was carried out with 60 Vbeta primers and 13 Jbeta primers. Sequenced by immunoSEQ multiplex PCR; TCRdb stores in-frame clones only, minus some. The table lists about 130,000 clones, roughly 79% of them singletons. Sequenced sample: PBMCs. These receptors were taken from a woman aged 45-60 years in good health and CMV-seronegative.

The chain uses TRBV5-1 and TRBJ2-5; TRBD1 is a possible D gene (6 bases). In germline, CDR1 is SGHRS, CDR2 YFSETQ. V was trimmed by 1 base and J by 3 bases, leaving 7 bases between them. The CDR3 totals 13 residues. CDR3: CASSLSGEETQYF. The CDR3, as DNA: TGCGCCAGCAGCTTGTCAGGGGAAGAGACCCAGTACTTC.

The V gene is TRBV4-2, the J gene TRBJ2-4, with D perhaps matching TRBD2 (5 bases). V lost 4 bases to trimming and J lost 0 bases, with 22 bases between them. The CDR3 is 19 amino acids. Germline CDR1 is LGHNA and CDR2 is YNFKEQ. CDR3 in amino acids: CASSLARAGVALAKNIQYF. CDR3 DNA sequence: TGTGCCAGCAGCCTCGCTCGGGCCGGAGTAGCGCTAGCCAAAAACATTCAGTACTTC.

V and J are TRBV28 and TRBJ1-4; weak D call: TRBD1 (6 bases). Deletions cut 5 bases from V and 7 bases from J, with 17 bases between. The CDR3 spans 15 residues. Per the germline V gene, CDR1 is MDHEN and CDR2 is SYDVKM. The CDR3: CASSPPGVLFEKLFF. The CDR3 DNA sequence: TGTGCCAGCAGTCCGCCAGGGGTATTGTTTGAAAAACTGTTTTTT.

The rearrangement links TRBV30 to TRBJ1-3; 7 positions match TRBD1. Looked up from germline, CDR1 is GTSNPN and CDR2 is SVGIG (reference sequence). The V segment lost 2 bases and the J segment 0 bases; nucleotides outside the gene matches: 4. CDR3 size: 15 residues. The CDR3 region has the DNA TGTGCCTGGAGTCCCGGACAGGCCTCTGGAAACACCATATATTTT. Protein product: CAWSPGQASGNTIYF. The whole variable domain, remainder taken from reference TRBV30 and TRBJ1-3, is SQTIHQWPATLVQPVGSPLSLECTVEGTSNPNLYWYRQAAGRGLQLLFYSVGIGQISSEVPQNLSASRPQDRQFILSSKKLLLSDSGFYLCAWSPGQASGNTIYFGEGSWLTVV.

The chain couples TRBV30 to TRBJ2-7; maybe TRBD2 (5 bases). CDR1 is GTSNPN and CDR2 is SVGIG in the germline V gene (reference sequence). There are 15 residues in the CDR3. V was cut by 3 bases and J by 3 bases, with 18 bases left in between. As DNA, the CDR3 is TGTGCCTGGAGCCTCCCCCGGGGTGGAATCTACGAGCAGTACTTC. This sequence encodes CAWSLPRGGIYEQYF.

V and J are TRBV7-9 and TRBJ2-7; 7 bases are shared with TRBD1. CDR3 length: 13 amino acids. Germline-derived CDR1 and CDR2 are SEHNR and FQNEAQ (reference sequence). V was clipped by 5 bases and J by 2 bases; unmatched bases: 3. The CDR3 DNA reads TGTGCCAGCAGCCGACAGGGTCCCTACGAGCAGTACGTC. This gives the protein CASSRQGPYEQYV.

The V call is TRBV9, the J call TRBJ1-2, with 10 bases aligning to TRBD1. CDR1 is SGDLS and CDR2 is YYNGEE in the germline V gene. The CDR3 is made up of 15 amino acids. J gave up 8 bases and V 3 bases, and 10 bases lay outside the gene matches. CDR3 sequence (DNA): TGTGCCAGCAGCGCCCGGACAGGGGGTGGATGGGGCTACACCTTC. Amino acid sequence: CASSARTGGGWGYTF.

The chain links TRBV5-1 to TRBJ2-7; D may be TRBD1 or TRBD2 (5 bases each). This CDR3 has 14 amino acids. The germline CDR1 and CDR2 sequences are SGHRS and YFSETQ. Deletions cut 4 bases from V and 2 bases from J, with 13 bases between. The CDR3 is CASSPDLGAYEQYV. The DNA of the CDR3 is TGCGCCAGCAGCCCGGACTTGGGGGCCTACGAGCAGTACGTC.

This clone is a singleton in its sample. The chain has TRBV30 and TRBJ2-7, with TRBD1 identical over 10 bases. Germline lookup yields CDR1 GTSNPN and CDR2 SVGIG (reference sequence). V dropped 5 bases and J dropped 5; count of bases not matched to a gene: 9. The CDR3 has 14 amino acids. CDR3 nucleotides: TGTGCCTGGGACCGGGACAGGGGAACCAACGAGCAGTACGTC. Translation gives CAWDRDRGTNEQYV.

This clone has only a few counts. The CDR3 DNA reads as TGTGCCAGTAGTAGACCTAACGGGGGGCCTGAAGCTTTCTTT. It yields the protein CASSRPNGGPEAFF. The rearrangement links TRBV19 to TRBJ1-1; weak D call: TRBD1 (6 bases). Germline CDR1 reads LNHDA; CDR2 reads SQIVND (reference sequence). This CDR3 contains 14 residues. With 4 bases removed from V and 6 bases from J, the gap between germline ends came to 15 bases.

The rearrangement links TRBV2 to TRBJ1-3; D call uncertain. The CDR3 sequence is 11 residues long. Per germline, CDR1 SNHLY and CDR2 FYNNEI. Trimming left V 5 bases short and J 4 bases short, with 3 bases between. The CDR3 here is CASSQGNTIYF. CDR3 in DNA: TGTGCCAGCAGTCAAGGAAACACCATATATTTT.

The chain links TRBV7-3 to TRBJ2-2; D gene ambiguous. V was clipped by 5 bases and J by 4 bases, with 17 bases between them. CDR3 length equals 16 residues. Per the germline V gene, CDR1 is SGHTA and CDR2 is FQGTGA. The CDR3 here is CASSPFTLSGTGELFF. In DNA form, the CDR3 reads TGTGCCAGCAGCCCCTTTACTCTTTCGGGCACCGGGGAGCTGTTTTTT.

This clone was picked up one time. V is TRBV5-6 and J is TRBJ2-7; TRBD1 agrees at 11 bases. V lost 4 bases to trimming and J lost 2 bases; unmatched junction nucleotides: 5. Germline V lookup: CDR1 SGHDT, CDR2 YYEEEE. The CDR3 totals 15 residues. The CDR3 sequence: CASSLGQGAPYEQYF. In nucleotides, the CDR3 is TGTGCCAGCAGCCTCGGACAGGGGGCTCCCTACGAGCAGTACTTC. The complete variable domain, with remaining parts taken from reference TRBV5-6 and TRBJ2-7, reads DAGVTQSPTHLIKTRGQQVTLRCSPKSGHDTVSWYQQALGQGPQFIFQYYEEEERQRGNFPDRFSGHQFPNYSSELNVNALLLGDSALYLCASSLGQGAPYEQYFGPGTRLTVT.

This chain uses TRBV7-9 with TRBJ2-7; 7 nucleotides line up with TRBD1. This CDR3 is built from 11 residues. With V trimmed by 8 bases and J by 12 bases, 10 bases remained unmatched. CDR1 SEHNR and CDR2 FQNEAQ come from the germline V gene (reference sequence). The CDR3 sequence: CASGKGGVGYF. DNA of the CDR3: TGTGCCAGCGGCAAAGGGGGCGTAGGGTACTTC.

The chain is built from TRBV19 and TRBJ2-7, with TRBD2 identical over 10 bases. V was clipped by 5 bases and J by 5 bases; unmatched bases: 18. Germline CDR1 is LNHDA and CDR2 is SQIVND (reference sequence). CDR3 length equals 18 residues. CDR3 sequence reads: CASSANPLASGRLHEQYF. CDR3 coding DNA: TGTGCCAGTAGTGCAAACCCTCTAGCTAGCGGGAGACTTCACGAGCAGTACTTC.

This chain uses TRBV10-3 with TRBJ1-4; no reliable D call. The V end lost 2 bases, the J end lost 7 bases, and 11 bases lay between the germline ends. This CDR3 has 14 amino acids. The germline V gene encodes CDR1 ENHRY and CDR2 SYGVKD. The CDR3 DNA reads TGTGCCATCAGTGAGGGTGGAGTCGGTGAAAAACTGTTTTTT. Encoded protein: CAISEGGVGEKLFF.

This chain joins TRBV5-6 and TRBJ1-1; a possible D gene is TRBD1 (5 bases). With 2 bases removed from V and 0 bases from J, the gap between germline ends came to 11 bases. The CDR3 is 15 residues long. Germline values: CDR1 SGHDT, CDR2 YYEEEE. The CDR3 sequence: CASSLRQTMNTEAFF. The CDR3 bases are TGTGCCAGCAGCTTAAGACAGACGATGAACACTGAAGCTTTCTTT.

The V and J genes are TRBV19 and TRBJ1-4, with 10 bases aligning to TRBD1. CDR1 LNHDA and CDR2 SQIVND come from the germline V gene (reference sequence). The CDR3 is made up of 16 amino acids. V was clipped by 5 bases and J by 7 bases; unmatched bases: 10. DNA of the CDR3: TGTGCCAGTAGTGGGCCGGGACAGGGGATCGGTGAAAAACTGTTTTTT. This gives the protein CASSGPGQGIGEKLFF.

This chain uses TRBV15 with TRBJ1-2, with 10 nucleotides matching TRBD1. This CDR3 has 18 residues. Trimming took 2 bases from V and 0 from J; bases not matched to a gene: 9. In germline, CDR1 is LNHNV, CDR2 YYDKDF (reference sequence). The CDR3 sequence: CATSRQPGQGPANYGYTF. CDR3 sequence (DNA): TGTGCCACCAGCAGACAACCGGGACAGGGGCCAGCTAACTATGGCTACACCTTC.

This rearrangement joins TRBV5-1 to TRBJ2-1, with D possibly being TRBD2 (6 bases). Germline V gene sequence: CDR1 SGHRS, CDR2 YFSETQ. V dropped 4 bases and J dropped 6 bases, with 17 bases sitting between them. The CDR3 consists of 15 residues. The CDR3 region has the DNA TGCGCCAGCAGCCCCACAGGCTCCGGGGGCAATGAGCAGTTCTTC. Amino acid sequence: CASSPTGSGGNEQFF.

CDR3 amino acids: CASSLSGRVYTEAFF. In nucleotides, the CDR3 is TGTGCCAGCAGTCTCAGCGGCCGAGTATACACTGAAGCTTTCTTT. V is TRBV27 and J is TRBJ1-1; D unclear. With 5 bases removed from V and 3 bases from J, the gap between germline ends came to 16 bases. This CDR3 is 15 amino acids long. CDR1 is MNHEY, CDR2 SMNVEV, per germline (reference sequence).

V usage is TRBV5-1 and J usage is TRBJ1-1, with 7 bases aligning to TRBD1. Germline CDR1 and CDR2: SGHRS and YFSETQ. Trimming removed 5 bases from V and 0 bases from J; junction bases left unmatched: 10. The CDR3 consists of 16 residues. In nucleotides, the CDR3 is TGCGCCAGCAGTTTTGGACTCACAGGGGTGAACACTGAAGCTTTCTTT. As protein: CASSFGLTGVNTEAFF.